Reported below is one T cell receptor (delta chain). This clone was observed a handful of times. The specificity of this receptor is unknown. TCRdb's listed protein matches a much larger clone and diverges from this DNA's translation at residue 9, likely through a read error; the protein shown comes from the DNA. Receptors were amplified or captured by RT-PCR. These reads were obtained on an Illumina MiSeq. In TCRdb, clones were called once more from the public reads by CATT, and rows of identical DNA were later combined. Across this sample there are more than 1,000 delta-chain clones, with approximately 1.8% seen only once. Less than 60% of the sample comes from the top ten. The CDR3 measures 19 amino acids from cysteine to phenylalanine. Only the CDR3 region is kept as DNA, spanning 57 bases read in frame from base 1. CDR1 GEAIGNYY and CDR2 EKD were looked up in the germline V gene. V is cut by 0 bases and J by 0 bases, and the space between the germline ends is 14 bases.

These data belong to a study of gamma-delta T cells after stem cell transplantation (dated by TCRdb to about 2016). The receptor's source is a human donor. It is not recorded whose cells these are; they may come from a transplant donor. Sequenced sample: gamma-delta T cells. Recombination linked TRDV2 to TRDJ3; matching of 5 bases hints at TRDD3 as the D gene. This receptor carries the CDR3 CACDTVRGGGSWDTRQMFF. In nucleotide form, the sequence is TGTGCCTGTGACACCGTAAGGGGAGGTGGCTCCTGGGACACCCGACAGATGTTTTTC.